One T cell receptor (beta chain) is described in this entry. The sample is drawn from a study of OX40 agonist ivuxolimab in advanced cancers. Germline CDR1 is MDHEN and CDR2 is SYDVKM. This CDR3 comprises 11 residues. V was trimmed by 2 bases and J by 14 bases, leaving 10 bases between them. Profiling relied on immunoSEQ multiplex PCR, and the TCRdb table lists in-frame clones only, not all of them. The data hold fewer than 85,000 clones, with 88% observed a single time. The specimen comprised CD4+ or CD8+ T cells sorted from blood, sampled in a trial of the OX40 agonist ivuxolimab. The TCR comes from an adult with an advanced solid tumor such as melanoma, head and neck, liver or kidney cancer. V is TRBV28 and J is TRBJ2-1; D is undetermined. DNA for the CDR3: TGTGCCAGCAGTTTAGAGGCGGAAAAGTTCTTC. It is translated as CASSLEAEKFF.